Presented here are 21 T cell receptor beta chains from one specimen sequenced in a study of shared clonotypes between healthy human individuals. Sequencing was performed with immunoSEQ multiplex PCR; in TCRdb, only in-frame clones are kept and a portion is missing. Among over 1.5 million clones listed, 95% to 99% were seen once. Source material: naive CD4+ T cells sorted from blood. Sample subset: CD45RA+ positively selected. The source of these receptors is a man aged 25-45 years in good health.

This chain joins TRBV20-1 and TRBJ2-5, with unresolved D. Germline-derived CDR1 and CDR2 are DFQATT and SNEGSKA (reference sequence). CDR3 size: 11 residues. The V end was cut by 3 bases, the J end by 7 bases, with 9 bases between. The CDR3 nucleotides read TGCAGTGCTAGTTTAACGGGGACCCAGTACTTC. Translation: CSASLTGTQYF.

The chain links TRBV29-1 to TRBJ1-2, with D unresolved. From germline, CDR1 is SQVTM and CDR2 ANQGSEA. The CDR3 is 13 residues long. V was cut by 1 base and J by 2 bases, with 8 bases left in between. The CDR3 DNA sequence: TGCAGCGTTGAAGGTCGGCGGAACTATGGCTACACCTTC. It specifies CSVEGRRNYGYTF. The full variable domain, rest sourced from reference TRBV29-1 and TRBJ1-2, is SAVISQKPSRDICQRGTSLTIQCQVDSQVTMMFWYRQQPGQSLTLIATANQGSEATYESGFVIDKFPISRPNLTFSTLTVSNMSPEDSSIYLCSVEGRRNYGYTFGSGTRLTVV.

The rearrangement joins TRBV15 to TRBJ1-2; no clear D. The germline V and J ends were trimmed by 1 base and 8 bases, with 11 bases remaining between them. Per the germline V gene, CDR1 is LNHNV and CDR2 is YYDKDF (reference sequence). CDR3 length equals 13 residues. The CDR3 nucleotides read TGTGCCACCAGCAGAGGACACTCTAGGGGCTACACCTTC. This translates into CATSRGHSRGYTF.

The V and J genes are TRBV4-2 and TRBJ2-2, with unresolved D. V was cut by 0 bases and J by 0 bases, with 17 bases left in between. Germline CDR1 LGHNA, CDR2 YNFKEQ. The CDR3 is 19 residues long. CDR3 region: CASSQDLAFGVSNTGELFF. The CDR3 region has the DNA TGTGCCAGCAGCCAAGATTTGGCTTTTGGGGTGTCGAACACCGGGGAGCTGTTTTTT.

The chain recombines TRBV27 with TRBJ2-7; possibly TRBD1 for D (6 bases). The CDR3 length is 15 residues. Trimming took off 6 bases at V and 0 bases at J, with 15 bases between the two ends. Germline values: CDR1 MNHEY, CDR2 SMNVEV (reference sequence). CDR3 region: CASSLQGTSSYEQYF. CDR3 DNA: TGTGCCAGCAGCCTTCAGGGGACGAGCTCCTACGAGCAGTACTTC.

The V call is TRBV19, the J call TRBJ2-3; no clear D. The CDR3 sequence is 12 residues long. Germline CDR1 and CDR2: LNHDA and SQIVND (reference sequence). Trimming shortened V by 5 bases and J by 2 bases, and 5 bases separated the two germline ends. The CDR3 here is CASSYNTDTQYF. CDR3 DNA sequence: TGTGCCAGTAGTTACAACACAGATACGCAGTATTTT.

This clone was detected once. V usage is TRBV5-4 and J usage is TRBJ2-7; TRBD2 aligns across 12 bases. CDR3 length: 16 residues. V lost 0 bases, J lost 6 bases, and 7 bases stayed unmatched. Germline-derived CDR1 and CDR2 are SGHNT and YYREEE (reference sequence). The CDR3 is CASSLALAGGQGEQYF. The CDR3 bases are TGTGCCAGCAGCTTGGCCCTAGCGGGAGGGCAGGGCGAGCAGTACTTC.

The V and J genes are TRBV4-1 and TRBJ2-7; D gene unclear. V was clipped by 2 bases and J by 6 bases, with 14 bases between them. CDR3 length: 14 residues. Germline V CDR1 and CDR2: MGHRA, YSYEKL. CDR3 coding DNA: TGCGCCAGCAGCCAAACGGTCCTCTCGGGCGAGCAGTACTTC. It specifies CASSQTVLSGEQYF.

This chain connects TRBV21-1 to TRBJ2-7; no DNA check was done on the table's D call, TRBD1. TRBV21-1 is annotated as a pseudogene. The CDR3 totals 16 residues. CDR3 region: CASSSHDWGVPYEQYF. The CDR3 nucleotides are TGTGCCAGCAGCTCCCATGACTGGGGCGTCCCCTACGAGCAGTACTTC.

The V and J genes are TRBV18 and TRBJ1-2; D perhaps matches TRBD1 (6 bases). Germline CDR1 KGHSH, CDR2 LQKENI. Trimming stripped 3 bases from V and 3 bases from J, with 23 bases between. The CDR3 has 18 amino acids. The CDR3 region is CASSPYHVADSKYYGYTF. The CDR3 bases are TGTGCCAGCTCACCGTACCACGTTGCGGACAGCAAATACTATGGCTACACCTTC.

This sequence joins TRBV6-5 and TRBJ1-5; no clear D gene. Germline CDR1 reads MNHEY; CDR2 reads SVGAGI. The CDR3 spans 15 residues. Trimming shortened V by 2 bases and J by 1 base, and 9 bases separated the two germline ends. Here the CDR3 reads CASSYTRESNQPQHF. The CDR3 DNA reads TGTGCCAGCAGTTACACCAGAGAGAGCAATCAGCCCCAGCATTTT.

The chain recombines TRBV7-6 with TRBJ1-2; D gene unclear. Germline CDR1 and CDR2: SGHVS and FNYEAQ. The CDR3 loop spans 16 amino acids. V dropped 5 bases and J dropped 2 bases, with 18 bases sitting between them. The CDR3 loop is CASSHRPRPLNYGYTF. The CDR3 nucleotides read TGTGCCAGCAGCCATAGACCCCGACCACTCAACTATGGCTACACCTTC.

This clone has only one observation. The CDR3 spells CASSLAFGRPGPDTQYF. The CDR3 nucleotides are TGCGCCAGCAGCTTGGCCTTTGGGCGTCCTGGCCCAGATACGCAGTATTTT. The chain employs TRBV5-1 and TRBJ2-3; D uncertain. Germline V gives CDR1 SGHRS, CDR2 YFSETQ. The CDR3 sequence is 17 residues long. With 0 bases removed from V and 4 bases from J, the gap between germline ends came to 18 bases.

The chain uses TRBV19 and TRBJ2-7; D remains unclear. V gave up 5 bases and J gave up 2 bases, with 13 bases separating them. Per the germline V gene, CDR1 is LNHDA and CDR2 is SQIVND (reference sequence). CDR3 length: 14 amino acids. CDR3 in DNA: TGTGCCAGTAGTCGCCGCGGCCCGCCCTACGAGCAGTACTTC. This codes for CASSRRGPPYEQYF.

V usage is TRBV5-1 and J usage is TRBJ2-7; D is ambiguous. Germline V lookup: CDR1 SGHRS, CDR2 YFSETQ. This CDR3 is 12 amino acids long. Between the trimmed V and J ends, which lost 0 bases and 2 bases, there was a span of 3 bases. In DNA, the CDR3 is TGCGCCAGCAGCTTGGAAACCTACGAGCAGTACTTC. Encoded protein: CASSLETYEQYF.

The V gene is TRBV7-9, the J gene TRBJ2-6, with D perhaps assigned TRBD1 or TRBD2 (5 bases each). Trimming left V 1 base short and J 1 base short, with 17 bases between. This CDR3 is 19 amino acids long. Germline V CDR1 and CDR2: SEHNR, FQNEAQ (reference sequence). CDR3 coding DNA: TGTGCCAGCAGCTTAGTTGGGGGAAGGGCCGCTTCTGGGGCCAACGTCCTGACTTTC. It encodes CASSLVGGRAASGANVLTF. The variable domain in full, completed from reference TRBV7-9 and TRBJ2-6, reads DTGVSQNPRHKITKRGQNVTFRCDPISEHNRLYWYRQTLGQGPEFLTYFQNEAQLEKSRLLSDRFSAERPKGSFSTLEIQRTEQGDSAMYLCASSLVGGRAASGANVLTFGAGSRLTVL.

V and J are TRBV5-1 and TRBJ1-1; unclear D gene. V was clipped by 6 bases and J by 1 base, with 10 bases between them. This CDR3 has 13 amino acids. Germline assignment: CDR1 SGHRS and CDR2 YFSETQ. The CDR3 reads CASKIYENTEAFF. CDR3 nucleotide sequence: TGCGCCAGCAAGATCTATGAGAACACTGAAGCTTTCTTT.

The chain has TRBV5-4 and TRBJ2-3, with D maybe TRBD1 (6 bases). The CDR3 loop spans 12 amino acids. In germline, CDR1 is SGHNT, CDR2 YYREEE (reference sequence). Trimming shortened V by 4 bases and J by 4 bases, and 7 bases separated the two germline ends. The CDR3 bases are TGTGCCAGCAGCCAGGGGTCAGATACGCAGTATTTT. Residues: CASSQGSDTQYF.

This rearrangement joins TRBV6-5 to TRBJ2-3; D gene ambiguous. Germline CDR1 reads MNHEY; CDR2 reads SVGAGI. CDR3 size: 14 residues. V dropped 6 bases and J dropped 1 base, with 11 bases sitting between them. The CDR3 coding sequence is TGTGCCAGCAGCGACCGGTCCGGCACAGATACGCAGTATTTT. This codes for CASSDRSGTDTQYF.

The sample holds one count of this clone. The CDR3 region has the DNA TGTGCCAGCAGCTTGGCCGCCGGGGTGAACACTGAAGCTTTCTTT. Protein product: CASSLAAGVNTEAFF. The rearrangement uses TRBV5-4 and TRBJ1-1; no clear D gene. In germline, CDR1 is SGHNT, CDR2 YYREEE (reference sequence). Trimming stripped 0 bases from V and 0 bases from J, with 9 bases between. The CDR3 consists of 15 residues.

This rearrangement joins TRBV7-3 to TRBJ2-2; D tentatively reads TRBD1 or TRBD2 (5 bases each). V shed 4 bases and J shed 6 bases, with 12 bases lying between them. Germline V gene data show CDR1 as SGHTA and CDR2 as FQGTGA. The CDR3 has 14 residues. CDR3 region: CASSSTEGPGELFF. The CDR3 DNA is TGTGCCAGCAGCTCCACCGAGGGACCCGGGGAGCTGTTTTTT.